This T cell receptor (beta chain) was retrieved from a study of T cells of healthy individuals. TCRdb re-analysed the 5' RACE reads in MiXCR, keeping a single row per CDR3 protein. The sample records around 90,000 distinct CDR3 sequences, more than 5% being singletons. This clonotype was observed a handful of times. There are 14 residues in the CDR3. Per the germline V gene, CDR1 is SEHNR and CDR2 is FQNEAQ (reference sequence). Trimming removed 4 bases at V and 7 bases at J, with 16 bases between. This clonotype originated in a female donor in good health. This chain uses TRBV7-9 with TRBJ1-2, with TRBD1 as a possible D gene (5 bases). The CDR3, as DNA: TGTGCCAGCAGCTCGGGACGGAAGGGAGGTGGCTACACCTTC. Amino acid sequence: CASSSGRKGGGYTF.